This TCR beta chain derives from a study of shared clonotypes between healthy human individuals. The naive CD8 fraction comprised CD45RO-negative cells positively selected for CCR7 and excluded terminally differentiated effector memory CD45RA+ cells. The ends were cut back, 8 bases at V and 3 bases at J, with 10 bases in the middle. The CDR3 covers 12 residues. Germline V gene sequence: CDR1 PRHDT, CDR2 FYEKMQ (reference sequence). The data were produced by immunoSEQ multiplex PCR, yet TCRdb's version contains in-frame clones alone and is incomplete. The table includes about 580,000 clones, roughly 98% detected once.

Sequencing was performed on naive CD8+ T cells sorted from blood. This clonotype was obtained from a man under 40 in good health. The rearrangement joins TRBV13 to TRBJ1-2; maybe TRBD1 (5 bases). The CDR3 nucleotides are TGTGCCAGCCCCCAAGGGGACTATGGCTACACCTTC. This encodes CASPQGDYGYTF.